The 12 T cell receptor beta chains below were found in one sample sequenced in a study of CD8 T cells in Susac syndrome. RNA amounts of about 0.5 to 1 ug underwent reverse transcription with random hexamers. TCRdb reprocessed the immunoSEQ multiplex PCR reads with MiXCR, giving one entry per CDR3 protein. The sample shows 150,000 to 200,000 distinct CDR3 sequences, under 95% of them seen only once. Sequencing input: CD4+ T cells from PBMCs. These receptor sequences come from a human donor in good health.

This clonotype turned up a few times. V usage is TRBV30 and J usage is TRBJ2-5; TRBD1 might be the D (5 bases). This CDR3 is built from 13 residues. Germline CDR1 and CDR2: GTSNPN and SVGIG (reference sequence). Trimming pared 0 bases from V and 4 bases from J, leaving 9 bases between. The DNA of the CDR3 is TGTGCCTGGAGTGTCATAGGGGTAGAGACCCAGTACTTC. Protein sequence: CAWSVIGVETQYF.

The chain is built from TRBV12-3 or TRBV12-4 and TRBJ2-7; D call uncertain. This CDR3 region has 13 residues. Trimming removed 5 bases at V and 3 bases at J, with 11 bases between. The CDR3 DNA sequence: TGTGCCAGCAGTATAAAGGACGGCTACGAGCAGTACGTC. Its translation: CASSIKDGYEQYV.

This sequence joins TRBV20-1 and TRBJ2-2, with 8 nucleotides matching TRBD1. V dropped 6 bases and J dropped 8; count of bases not matched to a gene: 17. CDR3 length equals 16 residues. Germline lookup yields CDR1 DFQATT and CDR2 SNEGSKA (reference sequence). The CDR3 DNA follows: TGCAGTGCCCCTGTTACCGGGCGACAGGGGAAGGGGGAGCTGTTTTTT. Translated, it gives CSAPVTGRQGKGELFF.

This chain connects TRBV29-1 to TRBJ2-7; the match to TRBD1 covers 7 bases. The CDR3 is 16 residues long. Germline lookup yields CDR1 SQVTM and CDR2 ANQGSEA. Trimming removed 1 base from V and 2 bases from J; junction bases left unmatched: 11. CDR3 DNA: TGCAGCGTTGAAGGAGTTGACCCGGGACAGACCTACGAGCAGTACTTC. Protein sequence: CSVEGVDPGQTYEQYF.

This rearrangement joins TRBV20-1 to TRBJ1-5, with 7 bases that match TRBD1. J lost 5 bases, V lost 7 bases, and 14 bases had no gene match. The CDR3 runs to 15 residues. Per germline, CDR1 DFQATT and CDR2 SNEGSKA (reference sequence). The chain's CDR3 is CSVHGSRGGDQPQHF. The CDR3 nucleotides are TGCAGTGTTCACGGGTCCAGGGGGGGAGATCAGCCCCAGCATTTT.

The chain links TRBV28 to TRBJ1-5, with D hard to call. Germline V gives CDR1 MDHEN, CDR2 SYDVKM. V lost 1 base and J lost 6, with 4 bases in between. The CDR3 runs to 12 residues. CDR3 region: CASSLLGQPQHF. The CDR3 bases are TGTGCCAGCAGTTTATTGGGTCAGCCCCAGCATTTT.

The rearrangement joins TRBV7-8 to TRBJ2-1; TRBD2 is a possible D gene (5 bases). The CDR3 length is 16 residues. CDR1 and CDR2 (germline): SGHVS, FQNEAQ. The ends were cut back, 4 bases at V and 0 bases at J, with 13 bases in the middle. In nucleotides, the CDR3 is TGTGCCAGCAGCTATGAGCGGTTGAGCTCCTACAATGAGCAGTTCTTC. Amino acid sequence: CASSYERLSSYNEQFF.

The V gene is TRBV29-1, the J gene TRBJ2-3; possible D gene TRBD1, 6 bases. The CDR3 is 14 residues long. Trimming shortened V by 2 bases and J by 4 bases, and 13 bases separated the two germline ends. CDR1 is SQVTM and CDR2 is ANQGSEA in the germline V gene. CDR3 sequence reads: CSVEFQGRADTQYF. CDR3 nucleotides: TGCAGCGTTGAATTCCAGGGGCGGGCAGATACGCAGTATTTT.

J is TRBJ1-5 and V is TRBV7-2; TRBD1 matches 10 bases. V was clipped by 5 bases and J by 2 bases; unmatched bases: 3. This CDR3 spans 15 amino acids. Looked up from germline, CDR1 is SGHTA and CDR2 is FQGNSA. CDR3 nucleotides: TGTGCCAGCAGCCGGGACAGGGGTCGCAATCAGCCCCAGCATTTT. As protein: CASSRDRGRNQPQHF.

This clonotype has a single count. Its ends do not fully match the called genes, so a read error is possible. This chain links TRBV7-7 with TRBJ2-1; 7 bases match TRBD2. Germline CDR1 and CDR2: SSHAT and FNYEAQ (reference sequence). The CDR3 runs to 14 residues. The CDR3 region has the DNA TGTGCTAGCAGCGTGGGGGGGGCCTACAATGAGCAGTTCTTC. It translates to CASSVGGAYNEQFF.

This chain uses TRBV20-1 with TRBJ2-2, with D maybe TRBD1 (6 bases). Germline V CDR1 and CDR2: DFQATT, SNEGSKA (reference sequence). V lost 3 bases, J lost 6 bases, and 14 bases lay in between. CDR3 length equals 14 residues. The CDR3 region has the DNA TGCAGTGCTAGCTATACAGGGCCTGCCGGGGAGCTGTTTTTT. It encodes CSASYTGPAGELFF.

The rearrangement uses TRBV29-1 and TRBJ1-1; D is undetermined. The CDR3 contains 13 residues. The V end was cut by 7 bases, the J end by 1 base, with 13 bases between. Germline CDR1 SQVTM, CDR2 ANQGSEA. The CDR3 reads CSAGIARNTEAFF. CDR3 coding DNA: TGCAGCGCCGGAATAGCCAGGAACACTGAAGCTTTCTTT.